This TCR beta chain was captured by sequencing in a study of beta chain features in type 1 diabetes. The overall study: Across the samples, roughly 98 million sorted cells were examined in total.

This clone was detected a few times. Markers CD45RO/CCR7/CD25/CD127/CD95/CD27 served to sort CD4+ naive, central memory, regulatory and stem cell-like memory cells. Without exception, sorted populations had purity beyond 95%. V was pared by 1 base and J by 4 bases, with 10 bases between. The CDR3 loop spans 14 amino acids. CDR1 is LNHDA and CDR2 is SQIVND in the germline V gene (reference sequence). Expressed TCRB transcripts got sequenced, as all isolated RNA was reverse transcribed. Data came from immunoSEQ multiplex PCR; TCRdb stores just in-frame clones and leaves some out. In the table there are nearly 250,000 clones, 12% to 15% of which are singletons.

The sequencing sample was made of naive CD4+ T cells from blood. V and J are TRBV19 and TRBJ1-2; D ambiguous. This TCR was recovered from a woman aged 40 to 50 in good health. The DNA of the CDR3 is TGTGCCAGTAGTATAGCGCCTGGAGGCTATGGCTACACCTTC. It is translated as CASSIAPGGYGYTF.